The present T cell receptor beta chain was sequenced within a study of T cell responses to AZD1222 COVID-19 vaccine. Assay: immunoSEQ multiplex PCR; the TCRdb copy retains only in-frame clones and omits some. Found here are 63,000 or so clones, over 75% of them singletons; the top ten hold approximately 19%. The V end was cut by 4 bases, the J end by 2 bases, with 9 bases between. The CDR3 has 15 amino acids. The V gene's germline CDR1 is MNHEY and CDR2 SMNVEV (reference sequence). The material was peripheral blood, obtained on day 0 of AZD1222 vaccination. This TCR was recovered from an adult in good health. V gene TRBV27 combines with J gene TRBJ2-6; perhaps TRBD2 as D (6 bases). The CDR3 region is CASSSLAAGANVLTF. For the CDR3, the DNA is TGTGCCAGCAGTTCCTTAGCGGCTGGGGCCAACGTCCTGACTTTC.